This TCR beta chain was identified in a study of PD-L1 blockade in urothelial cancer (dated by TCRdb to about 2017). A note on the overall study: All patients started therapy around 2014 and received atezolizumab 1,200 mg intravenously every 3 weeks. Blood samples were analyzed at 3 weeks after treatment start (second dose) and at 6 weeks after treatment start. Twenty-nine patients had pretreatment blood TCR-seq, roughly 25 had at least one posttreatment blood collection, and roughly 25 had tumor TCR-seq. In the same patients who had TCR sequencing, pretreatment tumors also underwent whole exome sequencing and RNA sequencing. Blood samples yielded a median of around 150,000 T cells and more than 80,000 unique TCRs, with median clonality 0.080. Pretreatment tumor samples, along with matched peripheral blood collected serially before and after atezolizumab treatment, underwent TCR sequencing. Durable clinical benefit was defined as progression-free survival longer than 6 months, and TCR features were also tested against progression-free and overall survival. Patients had an ECOG performance status of 0 or 1 and had received between 0 and 3 prior chemotherapy regimens. An exploratory multi-omic analysis was conducted of the somatic, immune and clinical correlates of response to PD-L1 blockade with atezolizumab in urothelial cancer. Durable clinical benefit was achieved by nine patients but not by the remaining 20. About 85% of the 29 patients were identified as males with urothelial cancer of bladder origin, and a prior smoking history was reported by 18 of 29 patients. Study-wide findings and limitations: Because of the small sample size (n ≈ 27) and the many exploratory analyses performed, the results are intended to be regarded as hypothesis-generating. At 3 weeks after the start of treatment, tumor-associated TCR clones in peripheral blood had expanded more in patients with durable benefit (n of about 22, p = 0.022). Improved progression-free and overall survival was associated with having pretreatment peripheral blood TCR clonality below the median.

Each PCR received spiked-in synthetic TCR analog templates so that absolute template abundance could be estimated from read counts. TCRbeta CDR3 regions were amplified from genomic DNA with bias-controlled V and J gene primers using the immunoSEQ assay. Sequencing of rearranged TCRbeta segments was done at approximately 20X coverage. In the source study's methods: Clustering was used to correct sequencing errors, and CDR3s were annotated against IMGT to assign V, D and J genes. Downstream analyses used only productive TCRbeta rearrangements, leaving out any out-of-frame or stop-codon sequences. Clonality was calculated as one minus the Shannon entropy normalized by the log of the number of unique productive sequences. Fisher's exact test with Benjamini-Hochberg correction, at a threshold of adjusted p below 0.01, was used to find clones that differed between time points or between blood and tumor. TCRdb retrieved this table from immuneACCESS and kept in-frame rearrangements only. Not all clones are present; in checked studies, unresolved V genes account for under half, and no reason is known for the remainder. V and J calls plus clone size are reproduced from that table; the DNA served to infer D and trimming. The sample has about 95,000 clones on record, around 87% of them singletons. Of the sample, roughly 2% is held by the ten largest clones.

Notes on this clone: The specificity of this receptor is unknown. Within one base of it there is no much larger clone, and no base qualities were kept.

This sample's time point label indicates: pretreatment peripheral blood. A cohort of about 27 patients with locally advanced or metastatic urothelial carcinoma, treated at Memorial Sloan Kettering on a trial protocol, was included. Peripheral blood mononuclear cells were collected from each patient pretreatment and during treatment, giving between 1 and 8 total time points per patient. The Qiagen DNeasy Blood extraction kit was used to purify genomic DNA from total PBMCs and tumor samples. Collected pretreatment and during treatment, PBMCs were isolated and stored as previously described. The sequencing used PBMCs, collected around atezolizumab (anti-PD-L1) treatment. This TCR was sampled from a man aged 55-75 years with urothelial cancer.

The DNA sequence is given as TGTGCCAGCAGCGTATCACAGGATTCCTACGAGCAGTACTTC. It specifies CASSVSQDSYEQYF. The V gene is TRBV9 and the J gene is TRBJ2-7; a weak D assignment points to TRBD1 (5 bases agree). The germline ends are 9 bases apart after V is trimmed by 1 base and J by 1 base. Including the terminal cysteine and phenylalanine, the CDR3 comprises 14 residues. The DNA shown is the 42-base CDR3, in frame from base 1. Per the germline V gene, SGDLS is the CDR1 and YYNGEE is the CDR2.